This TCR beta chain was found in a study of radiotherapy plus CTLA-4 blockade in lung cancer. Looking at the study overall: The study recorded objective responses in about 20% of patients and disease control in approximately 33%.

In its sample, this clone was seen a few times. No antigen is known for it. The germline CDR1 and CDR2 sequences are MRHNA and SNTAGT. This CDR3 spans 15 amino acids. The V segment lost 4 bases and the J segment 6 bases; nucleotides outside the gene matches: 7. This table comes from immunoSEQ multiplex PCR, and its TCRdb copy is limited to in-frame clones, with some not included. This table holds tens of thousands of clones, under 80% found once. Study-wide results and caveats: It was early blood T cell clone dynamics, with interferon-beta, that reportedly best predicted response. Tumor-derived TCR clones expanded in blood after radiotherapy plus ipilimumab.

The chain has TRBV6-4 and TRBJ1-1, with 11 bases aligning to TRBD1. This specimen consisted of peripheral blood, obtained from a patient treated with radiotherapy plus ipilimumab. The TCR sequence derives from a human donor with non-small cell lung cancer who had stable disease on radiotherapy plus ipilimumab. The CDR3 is CASSGTGGSVAEAFF. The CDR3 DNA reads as TGTGCCAGCAGTGGGACAGGGGGCTCGGTCGCTGAAGCTTTCTTT.